The 16 T cell receptor beta chains in this list originate from one sample, sequenced in a study of long-term antiretroviral therapy in people with HIV. Investigators performed immunoSEQ version v3.0 at survey level. This table comes from immunoSEQ multiplex PCR, and its TCRdb copy is limited to in-frame clones, with some not included. The data contain tens of thousands of clones, about 95% of them singletons. The source was unsorted PBMCs, collected 3.7 years after starting antiretroviral therapy. The source is a woman aged 45-60 years with HIV.

The V gene is TRBV6-1, the J gene TRBJ2-4; TRBD1 agrees at 8 bases. The length of the CDR3 is 12 residues. With V trimmed by 7 bases and J by 8 bases, 4 bases remained unmatched. The germline V gene has CDR1 MNHNS and CDR2 SASEGT. The CDR3 DNA sequence: TGTGCCAGCACCAGACAGGGGCACATTCAGTACTTC. Protein sequence: CASTRQGHIQYF.

This sequence joins TRBV19 and TRBJ2-1, with a weak D call TRBD2 (7 bases). This CDR3 has 14 residues. The ends were cut back, 6 bases at V and 7 bases at J, with 16 bases in the middle. Germline V lookup: CDR1 LNHDA, CDR2 SQIVND (reference sequence). The DNA for the CDR3 is TGTGCCAGTAGATTCGGGGGGCCGGGAAATGAGCAGTTCTTC. It specifies CASRFGGPGNEQFF.

The chain combines TRBV5-1 with TRBJ1-1; TRBD1 is a possible D gene (5 bases). The germline V and J ends were trimmed by 3 bases and 1 base, with 7 bases remaining between them. Germline loops: CDR1 SGHRS, CDR2 YFSETQ. This CDR3 is 13 amino acids long. The CDR3 spells CASSSTGNTEAFF. The CDR3 nucleotides are TGCGCCAGCAGCTCAACAGGGAACACTGAAGCTTTCTTT.

V usage is TRBV5-4 and J usage is TRBJ2-7, with 7 bases lining up with TRBD1. The CDR3 loop spans 14 amino acids. J gave up 0 bases and V 4 bases, and 4 bases lay outside the gene matches. Per the germline V gene, CDR1 is SGHNT and CDR2 is YYREEE (reference sequence). In nucleotides, the CDR3 is TGTGCCAGCAGCGAGGGGACAGCCTCCTACGAGCAGTACTTC. As protein: CASSEGTASYEQYF.

The V and J genes are TRBV5-1 and TRBJ1-2; D may be TRBD1 (6 bases). V lost 1 base and J 3 bases, leaving 13 bases between the germline ends. Germline CDR1 reads SGHRS; CDR2 reads YFSETQ. There are 15 residues in the CDR3. The CDR3 nucleotides read TGCGCCAGCAGCTTGTGGGGGGCAGCGGACTATGGCTACACCTTC. It translates to CASSLWGAADYGYTF.

This sequence joins TRBV5-5 and TRBJ1-1; D might be TRBD1 (5 bases). Germline V gene data show CDR1 as SGHKS and CDR2 as YYEKEE (reference sequence). The CDR3 consists of 14 residues. The V end was cut by 0 bases, the J end by 4 bases, with 10 bases between. CDR3 protein: CASSLGGFGTEAFF. The CDR3 nucleotides read TGTGCCAGCAGCTTGGGGGGCTTCGGCACTGAAGCTTTCTTT.

The chain combines TRBV5-5 with TRBJ1-1, with 7 bases fitting TRBD1. The ends lost 1 base at V and 7 bases at J; junction bases unmatched: 7. The V gene's germline CDR1 is SGHKS and CDR2 YYEKEE (reference sequence). The CDR3 spans 14 residues. In DNA form, the CDR3 reads TGTGCCAGCAGCTTGCTTCTGGGGGACAGTGAAGCTTTCTTT. This gives the protein CASSLLLGDSEAFF.

The genes are TRBV2 and TRBJ2-5; 7 bases fit TRBD2. The V gene's germline CDR1 is SNHLY and CDR2 FYNNEI. Losses at the gene ends were 4 bases for V and 4 bases for J; bases not matched to a gene: 9. The CDR3 consists of 15 residues. The CDR3 here is CASSGISGGRETQYF. CDR3 DNA: TGTGCCAGCAGTGGGATCTCGGGGGGAAGAGAGACCCAGTACTTC.

The V and J genes are TRBV4-3 and TRBJ2-7; D remains unclear. CDR1 LGHNA and CDR2 YSLEER come from the germline V gene. There are 14 residues in the CDR3. V was trimmed by 0 bases and J by 5 bases, leaving 11 bases between them. CDR3 residues: CASSQDRVVDEQYF. CDR3 coding DNA: TGCGCCAGCAGCCAAGATAGGGTCGTCGACGAGCAGTACTTC.

V gene TRBV21-1 combines with J gene TRBJ1-1; no check of the table's D call, TRBD1, against the DNA was made. TRBV21-1 is noted as a pseudogene. The CDR3 extends over 13 amino acids. The CDR3 DNA sequence: TGTGCCAGCACCCAACAGGGAGTCACTGAAGCTTTCTTT. Translating gives CASTQQGVTEAFF.

The chain links TRBV5-6 to TRBJ2-5; D is perhaps TRBD2 (5 bases). V was cut by 0 bases and J by 4 bases, with 7 bases left in between. Germline V gene data show CDR1 as SGHDT and CDR2 as YYEEEE. The CDR3 is made up of 13 amino acids. CDR3 in amino acids: CASSLAGVETQYF. DNA of the CDR3: TGTGCCAGCAGCTTGGCCGGGGTAGAGACCCAGTACTTC.

The chain employs TRBV9 and TRBJ1-2; no definite D call. Germline-derived CDR1 and CDR2 are SGDLS and YYNGEE. This CDR3 has 14 residues. V was trimmed by 4 bases and J by 1 base, leaving 11 bases between them. The CDR3 DNA reads TGTGCCAGCAGCCGATTGACGGTTAACTATGGCTACACCTTC. Its translation: CASSRLTVNYGYTF.

The chain combines TRBV9 with TRBJ2-5; 8 bases agree with TRBD2. The CDR3 consists of 15 residues. J lost 5 bases, V lost 1 base, and 7 bases had no gene match. Germline CDR1 SGDLS, CDR2 YYNGEE. Written as DNA, the CDR3 is TGTGCCAGCAGCGTAACCGGGACTAGTGGGGAGACCCAGTACTTC. Protein: CASSVTGTSGETQYF.

The V gene is TRBV6-1, the J gene TRBJ2-5, with 8 bases matching TRBD1. Per the germline V gene, CDR1 is MNHNS and CDR2 is SASEGT. This CDR3 contains 15 residues. The J segment lost 5 bases and the V segment lost 4 bases, leaving 9 bases of the junction unmatched. CDR3 bases: TGTGCCAGCAGTGCCGCCAGGGGGCTTGGTGAGACCCAGTACTTC. As protein: CASSAARGLGETQYF.

This chain joins TRBV10-3 and TRBJ2-7, with D perhaps TRBD1 (6 bases). V lost 5 bases to trimming and J lost 6 bases, with 17 bases between them. The CDR3 loop spans 14 amino acids. The germline CDR1 and CDR2 sequences are ENHRY and SYGVKD. CDR3 in amino acids: CAISKRAGDTEQYF. CDR3 sequence (DNA): TGTGCCATCAGTAAAAGGGCAGGGGATACCGAGCAGTACTTC.

The gene calls are TRBV30 and TRBJ1-2; D unresolved. The CDR3 is made up of 15 amino acids. Germline CDR1 is GTSNPN and CDR2 is SVGIG (reference sequence). The V end lost 0 bases, the J end lost 6 bases, and 17 bases lay between the germline ends. CDR3 in amino acids: CAWSVPYGLFDGYTF. The CDR3 DNA follows: TGTGCCTGGAGTGTCCCCTACGGGTTATTTGATGGCTACACCTTC.